These 29 T cell receptor beta chains were sequenced from one sample in a study of blood T cell repertoires in COVID-19. Method: immunoSEQ multiplex PCR; TCRdb's copy keeps in-frame clones and lacks some. Here the sample spans approximately 280,000 clones, roughly 85% being singletons. The material sequenced was PBMCs or T cells enriched from blood (not recorded which). These receptors originate from a man aged 40-49 years who had been exposed to COVID-19.

This clone was recorded a few times. This chain links TRBV3-1 (or the pseudogene TRBV3-2) with TRBJ2-7; D is ambiguous. CDR1 is LGHDT and CDR2 is YNNKEL in the germline V gene (reference sequence). Trimming stripped 1 base from V and 6 bases from J, with 13 bases between. This CDR3 comprises 14 residues. The CDR3: CASSQALAASEQYF. DNA of the CDR3: TGTGCCAGCAGCCAAGCGCTGGCGGCCTCCGAGCAGTACTTC.

The genes are TRBV4-2 and TRBJ1-3; D is undetermined. The CDR3 has 13 residues. V was pared by 5 bases and J by 4 bases, with 9 bases between. Germline CDR1 reads LGHNA; CDR2 reads YNFKEQ. This CDR3 reads CASSFSSGNTIYF. In nucleotides, the CDR3 is TGTGCCAGCAGCTTCTCGTCGGGAAACACCATATATTTT.

With respect to this clone: The sample holds other DNA sequences that translate to the same CDR3. The rearrangement uses TRBV7-3 and TRBJ2-1, with 9 bases lining up with TRBD2. The CDR3 has 14 amino acids. CDR1 SGHTA and CDR2 FQGTGA come from the germline V gene. V shed 2 bases and J 7 bases; nucleotides not matched to a gene: 3. In DNA form, the CDR3 reads TGTGCCAGCAGCTTAGCGGGAGGGGGAAATGAGCAGTTCTTC. Translating it yields CASSLAGGGNEQFF.

The chain couples TRBV24-1 to TRBJ2-5; D is perhaps TRBD1 (6 bases). CDR1 KGHDR and CDR2 SFDVKD come from the germline V gene. The CDR3 totals 13 residues. Trimming shortened V by 6 bases and J by 1 base, and 8 bases separated the two germline ends. The CDR3 sequence: CATSQGRQETQYF. The CDR3, as DNA: TGTGCCACCAGTCAGGGGCGCCAAGAGACCCAGTACTTC.

The chain carries TRBV10-2 and TRBJ1-5, with TRBD1 matching over 8 bases. V was pared by 6 bases and J by 2 bases, with 3 bases of the junction left unmatched. The CDR3 runs 14 residues. Germline CDR1 reads WSHSY; CDR2 reads SAAADI. The CDR3 DNA follows: TGCGCCAGCAGGCCGGGACAGGGCAATCAGCCCCAGCATTTT. Amino acid sequence: CASRPGQGNQPQHF.

This clone appeared a single time. J is TRBJ2-7 and V is TRBV12-5; TRBD2 agrees at 7 bases. V lost 6 bases to trimming and J lost 2 bases; unmatched junction nucleotides: 4. This CDR3 is built from 13 residues. Germline CDR1 LGHNT, CDR2 FRNRAP. The CDR3 DNA follows: TGTGCTAGTGGGGCTAGCGGTCCCTACGAGCAGTACTTC. Protein sequence: CASGASGPYEQYF.

The genes are TRBV7-9 and TRBJ2-3; 8 nucleotides agree with TRBD2. V lost 3 bases and J lost 3; bases outside the gene matches: 5. CDR3 length: 15 amino acids. The germline V gene encodes CDR1 SEHNR and CDR2 FQNEAQ (reference sequence). As DNA, the CDR3 is TGTGCCAGCAGCTTGAACAGCGGGGGAACAGATACGCAGTATTTT. This translates into CASSLNSGGTDTQYF.

The rearrangement uses TRBV5-5 and TRBJ1-5, with 9 bases that match TRBD1. V lost 3 bases and J lost 3; bases outside the gene matches: 4. CDR1 and CDR2 from the germline V gene are SGHKS and YYEKEE (reference sequence). This CDR3 comprises 15 residues. Here the CDR3 reads CASSWDRATNQPQHF. CDR3 coding DNA: TGTGCCAGCAGCTGGGACAGGGCCACCAATCAGCCCCAGCATTTT. Supplemented by reference TRBV5-5 and TRBJ1-5, the full variable domain reads DAGVTQSPTHLIKTRGQQVTLRCSPISGHKSVSWYQQVLGQGPQFIFQYYEKEERGRGNFPDRFSARQFPNYSSELNVNALLLGDSALYLCASSWDRATNQPQHFGDGTRLSIL.

This rearrangement joins TRBV27 to TRBJ1-2; 9 bases map to TRBD1. The CDR3 totals 13 residues. CDR1 MNHEY and CDR2 SMNVEV come from the germline V gene (reference sequence). The junction had 4 bases not matched to a gene; V was cut back by 5 bases and J by 6 bases. CDR3 sequence: CASSLTGGDGYTF. CDR3 in DNA: TGTGCCAGCAGTCTAACAGGGGGCGATGGCTACACCTTC.

V and J are TRBV29-1 and TRBJ1-5; 10 nucleotides agree with TRBD1. The J segment lost 7 bases and the V segment lost 3 bases, leaving 3 bases of the junction unmatched. Germline V gene data show CDR1 as SQVTM and CDR2 as ANQGSEA. The CDR3 consists of 13 residues. The CDR3 reads CSVERDRGQPQHF. In DNA, the CDR3 is TGCAGCGTTGAGAGGGACAGGGGACAGCCCCAGCATTTT.

The J gene is TRBJ2-1, the V gene TRBV6-5; 8 bases are a match to TRBD2. Losses at the gene ends were 6 bases for V and 4 bases for J; bases not matched to a gene: 8. Germline-derived CDR1 and CDR2 are MNHEY and SVGAGI. CDR3 length equals 15 residues. This CDR3 reads CASRALAEPYNEQFF. The CDR3 DNA reads as TGTGCCAGCAGAGCACTAGCGGAGCCTTACAATGAGCAGTTCTTC.

This chain connects TRBV15 to TRBJ1-6; D is undetermined. The CDR3 consists of 13 residues. Germline-derived CDR1 and CDR2 are LNHNV and YYDKDF (reference sequence). Trimming removed 0 bases from V and 14 bases from J, with 11 bases in between. The chain's CDR3 is CATSREGGRTLHF. Here the CDR3 DNA reads TGTGCCACCAGCAGAGAAGGAGGCCGCACCCTCCACTTT.

The chain links TRBV19 to TRBJ2-7, with 7 bases that match TRBD2. Germline V gene sequence: CDR1 LNHDA, CDR2 SQIVND (reference sequence). This CDR3 has 15 residues. Trimming removed 7 bases from V and 4 bases from J; junction bases left unmatched: 13. CDR3 in DNA: TGTGCCAGTATGAGTCCAGGGAGGGGTCAATACGAGCAGTACTTC. It translates to CASMSPGRGQYEQYF.

The chain combines TRBV25-1 with TRBJ1-1, with a tentative D call TRBD1 (5 bases). Germline V gives CDR1 MGHDK, CDR2 SYGVNS. V lost 7 bases and J 8 bases, leaving 17 bases between the germline ends. The CDR3 has 13 residues. CDR3 sequence (DNA): TGTGCCAGCAATAACGTGGGCGGGGGAGAAGCTTTCTTT. It encodes CASNNVGGGEAFF.

The V call is TRBV7-9, the J call TRBJ1-5; no clear D. CDR1 is SEHNR and CDR2 is FQNEAQ in the germline V gene (reference sequence). Between the trimmed V and J ends, which lost 2 bases and 5 bases, there was a span of 16 bases. This CDR3 region has 16 residues. The CDR3 is CASSLWVGGMDQPQHF. The CDR3 region has the DNA TGTGCCAGCAGCTTATGGGTGGGAGGGATGGATCAGCCCCAGCATTTT.

The V call is TRBV6-5, the J call TRBJ1-2, with D tentatively TRBD1 (6 bases). The CDR3 is 16 residues long. Trimming removed 4 bases at V and 4 bases at J, with 19 bases between. The germline V gene has CDR1 MNHEY and CDR2 SVGAGI. CDR3 amino acids: CASSLFSPGASYGYTF. CDR3 nucleotide sequence: TGTGCCAGCAGTTTGTTTAGCCCAGGGGCCAGCTATGGCTACACCTTC.

The genes are TRBV18 and TRBJ2-7; 9 nucleotides line up with TRBD2. Germline CDR1 and CDR2: KGHSH and LQKENI. The CDR3 loop spans 20 amino acids. After removal of 1 base from V and 2 bases from J, the junction contained 18 bases not matched to a gene. The DNA for the CDR3 is TGTGCCAGCTCACCACAAGGGAGATTCGGAGCTAGCGGGAAAACCTACGAGCAGTACTTC. Its protein is CASSPQGRFGASGKTYEQYF.

This chain connects TRBV3-1 (or the pseudogene TRBV3-2) to TRBJ2-5; 8 nucleotides match TRBD2. This CDR3 has 18 amino acids. Germline values: CDR1 LGHDT, CDR2 YNNKEL (reference sequence). V trimming: 0 bases; J trimming: 5 bases; junction bases outside the gene matches: 14. CDR3 DNA: TGTGCCAGCAGCCAAGAGGTTAGCGGGAAATCAGGAGGGGAGACCCAGTACTTC. The encoded protein is CASSQEVSGKSGGETQYF.

This clone was seen a single time. The chain is built from TRBV6-5 and TRBJ1-3; 7 bases match TRBD1. V gave up 5 bases and J gave up 0 bases; unmatched junction bases: 1. The germline CDR1 and CDR2 sequences are MNHEY and SVGAGI. The CDR3 covers 14 residues. The CDR3 DNA sequence: TGTGCCAGCAGTCCAGGGGGCTCTGGAAACACCATATATTTT. Protein product: CASSPGGSGNTIYF.

The chain uses TRBV11-2 and TRBJ1-1; D gene uncertain. The CDR3 is 17 residues long. The germline gives CDR1 SGHAT, CDR2 FQNNGV. V was cut by 1 base and J by 4 bases, with 19 bases left in between. The CDR3 loop is CASSLGKAFGVITEAFF. CDR3 in DNA: TGTGCCAGCAGCTTAGGGAAAGCTTTCGGGGTAATCACTGAAGCTTTCTTT.

V gene TRBV14 combines with J gene TRBJ2-1; TRBD1 aligns across 9 bases. The CDR3 has 18 residues. Trimming removed 2 bases from V and 8 bases from J; junction bases left unmatched: 16. In germline, CDR1 is SGHDN, CDR2 FVKESK. For the CDR3, the DNA is TGTGCCAGCAGCCAAAGACAGACCGGGACAGGGATGGTGGATGAGCAGTTCTTC. This translates into CASSQRQTGTGMVDEQFF. The variable domain in full, with the rest retrieved from reference TRBV14 and TRBJ2-1, is EAGVTQFPSHSVIEKGQTVTLRCDPISGHDNLYWYRRVMGKEIKFLLHFVKESKQDESGMPNNRFLAERTGGTYSTLKVQPAELEDSGVYFCASSQRQTGTGMVDEQFFGPGTRLTVL.

In DNA, the CDR3 is TGTGCCAGCAGTCCCGGGGGAAGGGGGCGATTAGAGACCCAGTACTTC. Translated, it gives CASSPGGRGRLETQYF. The chain combines TRBV6-2 or TRBV6-3 with TRBJ2-5; possible D gene TRBD1, 7 bases. Germline V CDR1 and CDR2: MNHEY, SVGEGT. V was cut by 5 bases and J by 4 bases, with 20 bases left in between. The CDR3 spans 16 residues.

Comments on this clone: At one end, the junction sequence differs from germline, possibly due to a read error. The chain uses TRBV5-6 and TRBJ1-6, with 7 positions matching TRBD1. CDR3 length equals 17 residues. Germline V gives CDR1 SGHDT, CDR2 YYEEEE. The DNA of the CDR3 is TGTGCCAGCAGTCCAGGTATACGACAGGGACCGAATTCGCCCCTCCACTTT. Amino acids: CASSPGIRQGPNSPLHF.

The rearrangement links TRBV19 to TRBJ2-3, with a possible D match to TRBD1 (5 bases). V lost 5 bases and J lost 6, with 15 bases in between. Germline CDR1 is LNHDA and CDR2 is SQIVND (reference sequence). The length of the CDR3 is 14 residues. CDR3 bases: TGTGCCAGTAGTGGACAACCGGTGGGGGATACGCAGTATTTT. This gives the protein CASSGQPVGDTQYF.

The chain links TRBV19 to TRBJ1-5, with D possibly being TRBD1 (6 bases). V shed 4 bases and J shed 4 bases, with 11 bases lying between them. The germline gives CDR1 LNHDA, CDR2 SQIVND (reference sequence). The CDR3 totals 14 residues. The CDR3 DNA reads as TGTGCCAGTAGTAGGGACATCCCAAATCAGCCCCAGCATTTT. Translated: CASSRDIPNQPQHF.

The V gene is TRBV27, the J gene TRBJ2-3, with a weak D call TRBD2 (5 bases). CDR3 length: 13 amino acids. V lost 4 bases and J 3 bases, leaving 8 bases between the germline ends. Germline values: CDR1 MNHEY, CDR2 SMNVEV (reference sequence). In DNA, the CDR3 is TGTGCCAGCAGTTCGGAGGCGACAGATACGCAGTATTTT. Translation: CASSSEATDTQYF.

The rearrangement joins TRBV27 to TRBJ2-1; possibly TRBD2 for D (5 bases). The CDR3 totals 12 residues. Germline CDR1 MNHEY, CDR2 SMNVEV (reference sequence). Trimming removed 4 bases at V and 15 bases at J, with 16 bases between. The CDR3 DNA sequence: TGTGCCAGCAGTTATCGACTCGGGCGGGTGTTCTTC. Protein sequence: CASSYRLGRVFF.

This chain uses TRBV11-2 with TRBJ2-2; 10 bases agree with TRBD1. V was pared by 1 base and J by 4 bases, with 9 bases of the junction left unmatched. The CDR3 totals 18 residues. Germline lookup yields CDR1 SGHAT and CDR2 FQNNGV. This CDR3 reads CASSLGGFGTGVTGELFF. The CDR3, as DNA: TGTGCCAGCAGCTTAGGGGGGTTCGGGACAGGGGTCACCGGGGAGCTGTTTTTT.

This clone has just a few counts. The V gene is TRBV12-5, the J gene TRBJ2-1; weak D call: TRBD2 (7 bases). The germline V and J ends were trimmed by 3 bases and 2 bases, with 11 bases remaining between them. The germline CDR1 and CDR2 sequences are LGHNT and FRNRAP. CDR3 length: 15 amino acids. The CDR3 bases are TGTGCTAGTGGTTTAAGGGGGGGACCCTACAATGAGCAGTTCTTC. As protein: CASGLRGGPYNEQFF.